The 4 T cell receptor beta chains below come from one sample, sequenced in a study of blood T cells in healthy people across ages. A second PCR of about 7 to 12 cycles used a sample-barcoded 5' primer and a J-beta primer mix. MiXCR was run by TCRdb on the 5' RACE reads, yielding one entry per CDR3 protein. The sample includes about 780,000 distinct CDR3 sequences, roughly 24% of them seen just once. The sample was also reused in another study, on T cells of mothers and their children.

The specimen was blood. These receptors all stem from a boy between 5 and 17 years old in good health.

This clonotype was seen a few times. The rearrangement joins TRBV29-1 to TRBJ2-5; weak D call: TRBD2 (7 bases). Germline CDR1 SQVTM, CDR2 ANQGSEA. The length of the CDR3 is 14 residues. Trimming pared 4 bases from V and 4 bases from J, leaving 16 bases between. The CDR3, as DNA: TGCAGCGTTGGAGGGGGGGAATACGCAGAGACCCAGTACTTC. Translating gives CSVGGGEYAETQYF.

The sample holds a few counts of this clonotype. The gene calls are TRBV28 and TRBJ2-5, with 8 positions matching TRBD2. This CDR3 comprises 14 residues. J gave up 6 bases and V 8 bases, and 11 bases lay outside the gene matches. Per germline, CDR1 MDHEN and CDR2 SYDVKM. CDR3 in amino acids: CASRTGGGGKTQYF. As DNA, the CDR3 is TGTGCCAGCCGGACCGGGGGGGGAGGGAAGACCCAGTACTTC.

The chain has TRBV30 and TRBJ2-3, with no clear D. This CDR3 has 13 amino acids. V shed 2 bases and J shed 2 bases, with 8 bases lying between them. Germline V gives CDR1 GTSNPN, CDR2 SVGIG (reference sequence). CDR3 amino acids: CAWSKVDTDTQYF. The DNA of the CDR3 is TGTGCCTGGAGTAAGGTTGACACAGATACGCAGTATTTT. Full variable domain (outside the CDR3, taken from reference TRBV30 and TRBJ2-3): SQTIHQWPATLVQPVGSPLSLECTVEGTSNPNLYWYRQAAGRGLQLLFYSVGIGQISSEVPQNLSASRPQDRQFILSSKKLLLSDSGFYLCAWSKVDTDTQYFGPGTRLTVL.

This clonotype was seen repeatedly, ten times or more. This chain joins TRBV7-3 and TRBJ2-5; TRBD2 aligns across 16 bases. The J segment lost 3 bases and the V segment lost 1 base, leaving 5 bases of the junction unmatched. The CDR3 length is 18 residues. CDR1 and CDR2 (germline): SGHTA, FQGTGA. For the CDR3, the DNA is TGTGCCAGCAGCTTAAGAGGGACTAGCGGGGGGGCGGAAGAGACCCAGTACTTC. Translation gives CASSLRGTSGGAEETQYF.